A single sample gave rise to the 23 T cell receptor beta chains below, sequenced in a study of blood T cell repertoires in COVID-19. Sequencing was performed with immunoSEQ multiplex PCR; in TCRdb, only in-frame clones are kept and a portion is missing. The table lists about 140,000 clones, over 80% of them singletons. The sample comprised peripheral blood. These TCRs come from a human donor in a cohort sampled during active COVID-19.

This rearrangement joins TRBV11-1 to TRBJ2-7; possibly TRBD2 for D (5 bases). CDR1 SGHAT and CDR2 FQDESV come from the germline V gene (reference sequence). There are 13 residues in the CDR3. Trimming removed 5 bases at V and 3 bases at J, with 11 bases between. This chain's CDR3 is CASSPPGNYEQYF. In nucleotides, the CDR3 is TGTGCCAGCAGCCCCCCGGGGAACTACGAGCAGTACTTC.

V is TRBV6-1 and J is TRBJ1-1; D is unresolved. The V gene's germline CDR1 is MNHNS and CDR2 SASEGT. V was pared by 5 bases and J by 2 bases, with 9 bases between. The length of the CDR3 is 13 residues. The CDR3 sequence: CASSRRHNTEAFF. The CDR3 DNA follows: TGTGCCAGCAGTCGTAGACACAACACTGAAGCTTTCTTT.

The CDR3, as DNA: TGTGCCAGCAGTGGTACTAGCGGGAGTTGCGAGCAGTACTTC. It is translated as CASSGTSGSCEQYF. V is TRBV6-4 and J is TRBJ2-7; 11 bases align to TRBD2. With 4 bases clipped from V and 6 bases from J, the junction kept 5 bases outside the gene matches. The CDR3 spans 14 residues. Germline CDR1 is MRHNA and CDR2 is SNTAGT.

This chain joins TRBV27 and TRBJ1-2; D possibly corresponds to TRBD1 (6 bases). V was pared by 8 bases and J by 0 bases, with 22 bases between. This CDR3 contains 17 residues. Germline CDR1 reads MNHEY; CDR2 reads SMNVEV (reference sequence). The DNA for the CDR3 is TGTGCCAGCCGAGGGGGGGGGATTATTTCGGCTAACTATGGCTACACCTTC. As protein: CASRGGGIISANYGYTF.

In this sample, this clone turned up once. This sequence joins TRBV12-2 and TRBJ2-1; TRBD2 is taken as the D call from the table, unchecked against the DNA. TRBV12-2 corresponds to a pseudogene. The CDR3 is made up of 17 amino acids. CDR3: CASRPSLRSGRLDEQFF. The DNA for the CDR3 is TGTGCAAGTCGCCCGAGCCTCAGGAGCGGGAGATTGGATGAGCAGTTCTTC.

The chain couples TRBV19 to TRBJ2-5; 7 nucleotides align to TRBD1. Germline assignment: CDR1 LNHDA and CDR2 SQIVND (reference sequence). There are 13 residues in the CDR3. With 5 bases clipped from V and 3 bases from J, the junction kept 3 bases outside the gene matches. CDR3 in DNA: TGTGCCAGTAGTGCCGACAGGGAAGAGACCCAGTACTTC. Its protein is CASSADREETQYF.

This clone was seen more than once but under ten times. The chain carries TRBV5-5 and TRBJ1-6, with no clear D. The CDR3 is 14 amino acids. The ends were cut back, 5 bases at V and 8 bases at J, with 14 bases in the middle. CDR1 and CDR2 from the germline V gene are SGHKS and YYEKEE (reference sequence). In nucleotides, the CDR3 is TGTGCCAGCAGGGAGAGCCACCCGCATTCACCCCTCCACTTT. Its translation is CASRESHPHSPLHF.

This chain uses TRBV19 with TRBJ2-3; the match to TRBD1 covers 9 bases. CDR3 length: 13 residues. CDR1 LNHDA and CDR2 SQIVND come from the germline V gene (reference sequence). V trimming: 11 bases; J trimming: 1 base; junction bases outside the gene matches: 4. The CDR3 loop reads CACRDRGTDTQYF. As DNA, the CDR3 is TGTGCCTGCCGGGACAGGGGCACAGATACGCAGTATTTT.

This chain links TRBV28 with TRBJ1-2, with a tentative D call TRBD1 (5 bases). Germline lookup yields CDR1 MDHEN and CDR2 SYDVKM. V lost 2 bases, J lost 6 bases, and 10 bases lay in between. This CDR3 is 13 amino acids long. In DNA, the CDR3 is TGTGCCAGCAGTTTAGAACAGGTCCATGGCTACACCTTC. Its protein is CASSLEQVHGYTF.

The chain joins TRBV7-9 to TRBJ2-1, with D hard to call. Trimming cost V 5 bases and J 1 base, with 3 bases left between them. Per the germline V gene, CDR1 is SEHNR and CDR2 is FQNEAQ (reference sequence). The CDR3 sequence is 12 residues long. This chain's CDR3 is CASSPSYNEQFF. The CDR3 nucleotides are TGTGCCAGCAGCCCGTCCTACAATGAGCAGTTCTTC.

The V call is TRBV4-2, the J call TRBJ1-6, with D perhaps TRBD1 (5 bases). Trimming removed 1 base from V and 0 bases from J, with 16 bases in between. There are 19 residues in the CDR3. CDR1 is LGHNA, CDR2 YNFKEQ, per germline. In DNA form, the CDR3 reads TGTGCCAGCAGCCAAGCCCTGGCAGGGCCGAACTCCTATAATTCACCCCTCCACTTT. Translation: CASSQALAGPNSYNSPLHF.

The chain couples TRBV7-6 to TRBJ2-2; a weak D match, TRBD2 (6 bases). Trimming removed 7 bases from V and 4 bases from J, with 19 bases in between. CDR1 and CDR2 from the germline V gene are SGHVS and FNYEAQ. This CDR3 is 16 amino acids long. CDR3 sequence reads: CASTILGGTVTGELFF. The CDR3 DNA follows: TGTGCCAGCACCATACTGGGGGGAACGGTCACCGGGGAGCTGTTTTTT.

The CDR3 sequence is CASSWGVLGANVLTF. CDR3 DNA sequence: TGTGCCAGCAGCTGGGGGGTTTTAGGGGCCAACGTCCTGACTTTC. The rearrangement links TRBV28 to TRBJ2-6; perhaps TRBD2 as D (6 bases). The CDR3 has 15 residues. V was clipped by 6 bases and J by 4 bases, with 13 bases between them. CDR1 and CDR2 from the germline V gene are MDHEN and SYDVKM.

V gene TRBV19 combines with J gene TRBJ2-2; tentative D call: TRBD1 (6 bases). Between the trimmed V and J ends, which lost 6 bases and 4 bases, there was a span of 15 bases. This CDR3 contains 15 residues. Germline assignment: CDR1 LNHDA and CDR2 SQIVND (reference sequence). In DNA form, the CDR3 reads TGTGCCAGTAGGTTAGGGGGACGGGGCACCGGGGAGCTGTTTTTT. Translation gives CASRLGGRGTGELFF.

This clone showed up just a few times. The genes are TRBV7-3 and TRBJ1-5, with 10 bases aligning to TRBD1. Germline CDR1 reads SGHTA; CDR2 reads FQGTGA. J was trimmed by 7 bases and V by 5 bases; bases with no gene match: 14. This CDR3 has 17 amino acids. CDR3 region: CASSARRDRGFFQPQHF. In DNA form, the CDR3 reads TGTGCCAGCAGCGCCCGCCGGGACAGGGGCTTTTTCCAGCCCCAGCATTTT.

The chain combines TRBV19 with TRBJ1-2, with D possibly matching TRBD1 (5 bases). V lost 3 bases, J lost 6 bases, and 20 bases lay in between. From germline, CDR1 is LNHDA and CDR2 SQIVND (reference sequence). The CDR3 runs 16 residues. The CDR3: CASSIRVGQGLDGYTF. CDR3 nucleotide sequence: TGTGCCAGTAGTATCCGGGTGGGGCAGGGACTGGATGGCTACACCTTC.

This clone was seen a few times. The rearrangement joins TRBV19 to TRBJ1-1, with 8 positions matching TRBD1. The CDR3 consists of 13 residues. Germline V gives CDR1 LNHDA, CDR2 SQIVND (reference sequence). J gave up 3 bases and V 5 bases, and 2 bases lay outside the gene matches. The CDR3, as DNA: TGTGCCAGTAGTTCGACAGGGGACACTGAAGCTTTCTTT. It translates to CASSSTGDTEAFF.

This clone has a handful of counts. This chain joins TRBV7-9 and TRBJ2-2, with D maybe TRBD1 (5 bases). The CDR3 is made up of 12 amino acids. From germline, CDR1 is SEHNR and CDR2 FQNEAQ (reference sequence). V was shortened by 11 bases and J by 6 bases, with 13 bases between the two germline ends. CDR3 nucleotides: TGTGCCGGGATAGGGGATTCCGGGGAGCTGTTTTTT. Translating it yields CAGIGDSGELFF.

This clone was observed a handful of times. The V call is TRBV5-1, the J call TRBJ2-1; 9 bases line up with TRBD1. V lost 0 bases and J lost 7; bases outside the gene matches: 8. From germline, CDR1 is SGHRS and CDR2 YFSETQ. The CDR3 spans 16 residues. Here the CDR3 reads CASSLARNRGLNEQFF. For the CDR3, the DNA is TGCGCCAGCAGCTTGGCCCGTAACAGGGGGCTGAATGAGCAGTTCTTC.

For the CDR3, the DNA is TGTGCCAGCAGCTTAGTTGACTCCCAATCACCCCTCCACTTT. Residues: CASSLVDSQSPLHF. The J gene is TRBJ1-6, the V gene TRBV7-8; no clear D gene. Per the germline V gene, CDR1 is SGHVS and CDR2 is FQNEAQ. The CDR3 spans 14 residues. Trimming cost V 1 base and J 10 bases, with 11 bases left between them.

The chain recombines TRBV5-1 with TRBJ2-1, with D tentatively TRBD2 (6 bases). The CDR3 extends over 16 amino acids. Germline CDR1 SGHRS, CDR2 YFSETQ. Trimming removed 0 bases at V and 0 bases at J, with 10 bases between. The CDR3 loop reads CASSLDAGSSYNEQFF. The CDR3 DNA reads as TGCGCCAGCAGCTTGGACGCGGGGAGCTCCTACAATGAGCAGTTCTTC.

CDR3 bases: TGTGCCAGCGGCGGGAGCACAGATACGCAGTATTTT. Translating gives CASGGSTDTQYF. The chain is built from TRBV5-6 and TRBJ2-3; D possibly corresponds to TRBD2 (5 bases). Trimming took off 7 bases at V and 0 bases at J, with 6 bases between the two ends. CDR1 is SGHDT and CDR2 is YYEEEE in the germline V gene. CDR3 length equals 12 residues.

This clone was found once. The chain is built from TRBV7-9 and TRBJ1-2; D remains ambiguous. Trimming removed 3 bases from V and 8 bases from J, with 10 bases in between. CDR1 SEHNR and CDR2 FQNEAQ come from the germline V gene (reference sequence). The length of the CDR3 is 12 residues. CDR3 bases: TGTGCCAGCAGCTTGAGAGAATGGGGCTACACCTTC. It codes for CASSLREWGYTF.